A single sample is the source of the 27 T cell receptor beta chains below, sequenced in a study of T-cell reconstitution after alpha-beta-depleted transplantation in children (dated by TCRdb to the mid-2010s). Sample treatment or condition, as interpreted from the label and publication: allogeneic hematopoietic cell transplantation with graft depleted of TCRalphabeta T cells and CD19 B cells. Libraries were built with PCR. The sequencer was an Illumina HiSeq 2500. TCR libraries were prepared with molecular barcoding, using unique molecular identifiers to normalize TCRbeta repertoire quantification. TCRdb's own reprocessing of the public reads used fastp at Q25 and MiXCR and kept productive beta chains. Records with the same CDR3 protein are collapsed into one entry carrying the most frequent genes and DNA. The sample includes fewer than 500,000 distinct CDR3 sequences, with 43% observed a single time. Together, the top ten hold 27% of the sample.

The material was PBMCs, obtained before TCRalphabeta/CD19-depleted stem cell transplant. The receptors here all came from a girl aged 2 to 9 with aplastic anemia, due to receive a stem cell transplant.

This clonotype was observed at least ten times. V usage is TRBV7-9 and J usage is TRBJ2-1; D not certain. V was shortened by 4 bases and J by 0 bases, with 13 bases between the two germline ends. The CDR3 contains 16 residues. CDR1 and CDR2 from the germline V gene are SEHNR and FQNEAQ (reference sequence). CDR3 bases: TGTGCCAGCAGCTCAGCCGGCGGAAACTCCTACAATGAGCAGTTCTTC. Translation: CASSSAGGNSYNEQFF. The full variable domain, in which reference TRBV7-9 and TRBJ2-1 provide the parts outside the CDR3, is DTGVSQNPRHKITKRGQNVTFRCDPISEHNRLYWYRQTLGQGPEFLTYFQNEAQLEKSRLLSDRFSAERPKGSFSTLEIQRTEQGDSAMYLCASSSAGGNSYNEQFFGPGTRLTVL.

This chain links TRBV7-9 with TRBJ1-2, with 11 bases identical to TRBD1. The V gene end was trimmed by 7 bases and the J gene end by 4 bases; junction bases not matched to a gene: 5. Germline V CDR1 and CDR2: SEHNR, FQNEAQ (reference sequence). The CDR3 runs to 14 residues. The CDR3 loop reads CASTRTGGVYGYTF. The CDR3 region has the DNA TGTGCCAGCACCCGGACAGGGGGCGTCTATGGCTACACCTTC.

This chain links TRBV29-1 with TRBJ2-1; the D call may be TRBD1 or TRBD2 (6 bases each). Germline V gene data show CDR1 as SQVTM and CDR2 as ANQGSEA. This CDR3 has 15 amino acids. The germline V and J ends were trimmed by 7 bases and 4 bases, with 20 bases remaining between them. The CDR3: CSATNTGRHYNEQFF. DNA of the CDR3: TGCAGCGCCACGAACACAGGGAGGCATTACAATGAGCAGTTCTTC.

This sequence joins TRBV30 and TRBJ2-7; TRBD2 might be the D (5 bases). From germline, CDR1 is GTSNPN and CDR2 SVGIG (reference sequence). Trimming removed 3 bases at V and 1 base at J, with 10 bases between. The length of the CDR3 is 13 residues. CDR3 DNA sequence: TGTGCCTGGAGCAGAGGCGGGTCCTACGAGCAGTACTTC. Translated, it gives CAWSRGGSYEQYF. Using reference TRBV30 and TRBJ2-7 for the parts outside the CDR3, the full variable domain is SQTIHQWPATLVQPVGSPLSLECTVEGTSNPNLYWYRQAAGRGLQLLFYSVGIGQISSEVPQNLSASRPQDRQFILSSKKLLLSDSGFYLCAWSRGGSYEQYFGPGTRLTVT.

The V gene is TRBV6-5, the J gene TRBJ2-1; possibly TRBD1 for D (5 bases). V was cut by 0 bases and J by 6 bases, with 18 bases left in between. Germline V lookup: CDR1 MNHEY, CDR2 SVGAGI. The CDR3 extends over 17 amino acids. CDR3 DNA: TGTGCCAGCAGTTACTCCCGTTTTGGACAACGTACCAATGAGCAGTTCTTC. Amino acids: CASSYSRFGQRTNEQFF.

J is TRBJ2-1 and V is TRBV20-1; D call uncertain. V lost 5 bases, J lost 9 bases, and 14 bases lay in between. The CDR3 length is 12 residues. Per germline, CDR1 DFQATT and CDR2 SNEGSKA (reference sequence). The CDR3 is CSASRLKSEQFF. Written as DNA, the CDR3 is TGCAGTGCTTCTCGACTGAAGAGTGAGCAGTTCTTC.

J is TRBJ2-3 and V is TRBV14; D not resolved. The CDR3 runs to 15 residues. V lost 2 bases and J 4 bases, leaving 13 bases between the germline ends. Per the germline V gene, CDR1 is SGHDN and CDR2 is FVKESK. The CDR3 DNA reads TGTGCCAGCAGCCAACGGATGGCGGATGCAGATACGCAGTATTTT. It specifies CASSQRMADADTQYF.

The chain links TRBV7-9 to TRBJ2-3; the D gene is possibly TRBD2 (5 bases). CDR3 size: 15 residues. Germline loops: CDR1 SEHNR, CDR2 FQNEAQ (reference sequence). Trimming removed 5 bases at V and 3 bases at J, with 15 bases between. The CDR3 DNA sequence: TGTGCCAGCAGCCCCCCAAGCTGGAGGACAGATACGCAGTATTTT. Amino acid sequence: CASSPPSWRTDTQYF.

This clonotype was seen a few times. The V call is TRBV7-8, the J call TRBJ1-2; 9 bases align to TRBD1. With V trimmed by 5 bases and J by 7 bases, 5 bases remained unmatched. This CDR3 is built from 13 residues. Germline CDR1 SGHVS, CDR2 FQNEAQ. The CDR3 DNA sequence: TGTGCCAGCAGCACGACAGGGGGGTTTGGCTACACCTTC. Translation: CASSTTGGFGYTF.

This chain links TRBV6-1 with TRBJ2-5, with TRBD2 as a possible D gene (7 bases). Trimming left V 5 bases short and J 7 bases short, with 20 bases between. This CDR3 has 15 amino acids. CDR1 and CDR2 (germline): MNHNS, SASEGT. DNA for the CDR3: TGTGCCAGCAGTCGGGGGGCCTCGGGGGAAGGGACCCAGTACTTC. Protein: CASSRGASGEGTQYF.

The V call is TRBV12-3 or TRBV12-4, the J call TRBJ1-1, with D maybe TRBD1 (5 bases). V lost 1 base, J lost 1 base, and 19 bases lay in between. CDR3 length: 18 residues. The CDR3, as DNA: TGTGCCAGCAGTTTAGGGGGGTTGTTGCGGGAATCGAACACTGAAGCTTTCTTT. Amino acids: CASSLGGLLRESNTEAFF.

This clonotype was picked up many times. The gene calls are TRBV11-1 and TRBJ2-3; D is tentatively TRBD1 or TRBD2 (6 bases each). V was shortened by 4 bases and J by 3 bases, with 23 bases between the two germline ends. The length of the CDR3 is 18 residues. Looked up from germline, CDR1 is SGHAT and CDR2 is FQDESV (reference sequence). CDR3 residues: CASSSRPRGAVGTDTQYF. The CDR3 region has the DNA TGTGCCAGCAGCTCCCGCCCTAGGGGGGCGGTCGGAACAGATACGCAGTATTTT.

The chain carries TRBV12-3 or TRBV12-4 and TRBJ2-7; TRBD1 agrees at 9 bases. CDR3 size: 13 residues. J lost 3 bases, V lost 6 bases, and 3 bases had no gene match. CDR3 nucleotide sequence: TGTGCCAGCAGCGGGACAGGGAACTACGAGCAGTACTTC. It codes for CASSGTGNYEQYF.

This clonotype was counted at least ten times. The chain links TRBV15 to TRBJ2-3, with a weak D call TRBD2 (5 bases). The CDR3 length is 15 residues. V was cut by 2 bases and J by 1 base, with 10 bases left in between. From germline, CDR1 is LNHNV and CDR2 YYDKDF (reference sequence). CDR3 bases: TGTGCCACCAGCAGACCTAGCCAGGGCACAGATACGCAGTATTTT. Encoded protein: CATSRPSQGTDTQYF.

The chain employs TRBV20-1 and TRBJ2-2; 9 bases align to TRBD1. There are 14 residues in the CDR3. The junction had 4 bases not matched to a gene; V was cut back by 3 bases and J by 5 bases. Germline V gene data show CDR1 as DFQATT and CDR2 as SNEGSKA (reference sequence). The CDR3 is CSASGDRATGELFF. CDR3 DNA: TGCAGTGCTAGTGGGGACAGGGCGACCGGGGAGCTGTTTTTT.

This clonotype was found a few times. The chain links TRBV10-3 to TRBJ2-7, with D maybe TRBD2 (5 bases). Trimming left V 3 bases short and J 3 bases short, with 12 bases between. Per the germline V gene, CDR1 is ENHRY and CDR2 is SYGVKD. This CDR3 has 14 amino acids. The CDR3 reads CAISEVVGNYEQYF. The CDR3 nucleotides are TGTGCCATCAGTGAAGTCGTCGGGAACTACGAGCAGTACTTC.

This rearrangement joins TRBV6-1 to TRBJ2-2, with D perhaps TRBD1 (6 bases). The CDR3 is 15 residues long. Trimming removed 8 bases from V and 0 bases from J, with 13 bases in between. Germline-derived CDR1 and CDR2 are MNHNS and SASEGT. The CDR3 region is CASLTQGPNTGELFF. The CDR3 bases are TGTGCCAGCTTAACACAGGGCCCGAACACCGGGGAGCTGTTTTTT.

CDR3 protein: CASSQGGERGRQYF. CDR3 coding DNA: TGTGCCAGCAGCCAAGGAGGAGAGAGGGGGAGGCAGTACTTC. V gene TRBV3-1 combines with J gene TRBJ2-7, with D maybe TRBD1 (6 bases). Germline V gene sequence: CDR1 LGHDT, CDR2 YNNKEL (reference sequence). With 1 base removed from V and 9 bases from J, the gap between germline ends came to 16 bases. The CDR3 is 14 residues long.

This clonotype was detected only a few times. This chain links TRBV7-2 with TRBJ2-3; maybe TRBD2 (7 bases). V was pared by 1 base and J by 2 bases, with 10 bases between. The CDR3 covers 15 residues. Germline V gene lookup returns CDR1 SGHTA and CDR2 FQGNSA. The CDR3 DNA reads TGTGCCAGCAGCTTAGTGGGGGGGCACACAGATACGCAGTATTTT. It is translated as CASSLVGGHTDTQYF.

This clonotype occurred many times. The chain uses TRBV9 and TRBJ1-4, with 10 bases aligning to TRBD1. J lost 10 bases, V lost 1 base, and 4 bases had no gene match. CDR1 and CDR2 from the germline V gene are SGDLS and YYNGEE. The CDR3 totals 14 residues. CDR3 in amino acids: CASSVRTGGGKLFF. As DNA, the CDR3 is TGTGCCAGCAGCGTAAGGACAGGGGGAGGAAAACTGTTTTTT.

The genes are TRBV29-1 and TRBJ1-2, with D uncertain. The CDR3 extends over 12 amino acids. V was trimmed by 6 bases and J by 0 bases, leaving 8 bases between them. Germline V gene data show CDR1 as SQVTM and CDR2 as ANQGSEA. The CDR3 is CSVSDTNYGYTF. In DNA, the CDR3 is TGCAGCGTCTCAGACACTAACTATGGCTACACCTTC.

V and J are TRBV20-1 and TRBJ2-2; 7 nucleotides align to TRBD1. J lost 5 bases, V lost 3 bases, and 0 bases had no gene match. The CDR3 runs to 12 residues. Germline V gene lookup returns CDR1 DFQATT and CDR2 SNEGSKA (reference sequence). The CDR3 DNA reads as TGCAGTGCTAGGACAGGGACCGGGGAGCTGTTTTTT. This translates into CSARTGTGELFF.

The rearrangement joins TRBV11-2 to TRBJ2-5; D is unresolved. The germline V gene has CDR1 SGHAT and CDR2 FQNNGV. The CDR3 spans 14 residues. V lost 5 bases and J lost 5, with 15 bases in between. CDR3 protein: CASSHLSGVETQYF. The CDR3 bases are TGTGCCAGCAGCCATCTTAGTGGAGTGGAGACCCAGTACTTC.

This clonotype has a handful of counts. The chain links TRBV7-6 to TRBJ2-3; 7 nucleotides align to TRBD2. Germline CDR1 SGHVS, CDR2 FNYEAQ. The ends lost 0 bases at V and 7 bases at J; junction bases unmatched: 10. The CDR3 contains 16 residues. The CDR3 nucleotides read TGTGCCAGCAGCTTAGCGGCTAGCGGCGATTCGAATACGCAGTATTTT. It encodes CASSLAASGDSNTQYF.

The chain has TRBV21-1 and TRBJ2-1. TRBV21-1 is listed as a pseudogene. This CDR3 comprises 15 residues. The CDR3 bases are TGTGCCAGCTCCCCAGACTTCCGATCCTACAATGTGCAGTTCTTC. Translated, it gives CASSPDFRSYNVQFF.

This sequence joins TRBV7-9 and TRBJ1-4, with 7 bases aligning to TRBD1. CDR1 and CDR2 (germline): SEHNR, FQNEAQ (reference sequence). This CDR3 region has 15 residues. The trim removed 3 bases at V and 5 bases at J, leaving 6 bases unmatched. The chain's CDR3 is CASSFGAGGNEKLFF. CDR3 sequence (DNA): TGTGCCAGCAGCTTTGGGGCAGGGGGAAATGAAAAACTGTTTTTT.

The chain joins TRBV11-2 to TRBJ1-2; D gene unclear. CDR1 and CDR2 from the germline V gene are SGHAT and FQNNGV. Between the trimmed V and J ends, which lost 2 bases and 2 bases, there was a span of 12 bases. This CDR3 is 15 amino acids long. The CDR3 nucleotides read TGTGCCAGCAGCTTATCTATTTGGAAGAACTATGGCTACACCTTC. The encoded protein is CASSLSIWKNYGYTF.